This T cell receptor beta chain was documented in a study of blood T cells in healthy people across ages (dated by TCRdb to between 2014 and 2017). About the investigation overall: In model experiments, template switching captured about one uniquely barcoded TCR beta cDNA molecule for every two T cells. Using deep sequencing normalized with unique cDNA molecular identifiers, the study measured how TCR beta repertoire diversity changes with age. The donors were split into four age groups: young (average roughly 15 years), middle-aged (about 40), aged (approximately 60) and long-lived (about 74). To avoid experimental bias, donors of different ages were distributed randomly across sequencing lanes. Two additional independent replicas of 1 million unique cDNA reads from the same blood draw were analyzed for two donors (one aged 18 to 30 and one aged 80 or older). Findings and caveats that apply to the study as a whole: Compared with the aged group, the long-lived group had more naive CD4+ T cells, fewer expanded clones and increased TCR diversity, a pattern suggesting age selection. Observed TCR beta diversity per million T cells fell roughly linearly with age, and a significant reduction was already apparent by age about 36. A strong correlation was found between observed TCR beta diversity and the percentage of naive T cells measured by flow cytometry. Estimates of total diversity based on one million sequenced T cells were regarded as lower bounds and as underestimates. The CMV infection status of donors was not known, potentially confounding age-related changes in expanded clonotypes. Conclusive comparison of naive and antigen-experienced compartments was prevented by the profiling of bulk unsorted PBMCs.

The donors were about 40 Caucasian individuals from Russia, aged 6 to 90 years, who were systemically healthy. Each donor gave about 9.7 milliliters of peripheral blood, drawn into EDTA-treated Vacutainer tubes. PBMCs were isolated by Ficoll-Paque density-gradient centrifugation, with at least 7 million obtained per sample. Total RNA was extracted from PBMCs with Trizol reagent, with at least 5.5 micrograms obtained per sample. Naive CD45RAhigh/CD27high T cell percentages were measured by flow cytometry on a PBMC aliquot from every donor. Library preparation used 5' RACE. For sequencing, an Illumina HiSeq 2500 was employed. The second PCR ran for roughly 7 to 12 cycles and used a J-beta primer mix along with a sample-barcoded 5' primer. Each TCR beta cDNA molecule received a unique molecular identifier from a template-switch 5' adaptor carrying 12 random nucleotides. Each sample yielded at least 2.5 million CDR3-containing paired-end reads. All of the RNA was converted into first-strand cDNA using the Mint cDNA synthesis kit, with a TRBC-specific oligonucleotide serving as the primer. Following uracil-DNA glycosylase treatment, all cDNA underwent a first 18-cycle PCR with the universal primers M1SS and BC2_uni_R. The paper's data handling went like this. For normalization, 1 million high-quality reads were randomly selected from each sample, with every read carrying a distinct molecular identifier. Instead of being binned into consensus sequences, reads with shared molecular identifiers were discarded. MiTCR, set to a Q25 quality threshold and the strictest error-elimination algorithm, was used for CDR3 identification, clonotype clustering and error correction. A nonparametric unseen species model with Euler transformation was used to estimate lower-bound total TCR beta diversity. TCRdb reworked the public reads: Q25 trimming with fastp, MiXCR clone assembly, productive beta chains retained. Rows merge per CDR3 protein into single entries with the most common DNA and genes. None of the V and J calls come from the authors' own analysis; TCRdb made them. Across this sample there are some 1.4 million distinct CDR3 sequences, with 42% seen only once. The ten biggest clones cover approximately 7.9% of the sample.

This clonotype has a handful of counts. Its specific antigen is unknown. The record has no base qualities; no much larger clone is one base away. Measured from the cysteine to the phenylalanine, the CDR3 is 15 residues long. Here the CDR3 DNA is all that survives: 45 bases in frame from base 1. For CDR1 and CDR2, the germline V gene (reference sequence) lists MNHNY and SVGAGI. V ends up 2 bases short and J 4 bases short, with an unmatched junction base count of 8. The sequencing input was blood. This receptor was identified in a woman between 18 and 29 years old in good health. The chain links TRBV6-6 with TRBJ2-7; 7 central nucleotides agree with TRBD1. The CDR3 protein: CASSYTPGQRYEQYF. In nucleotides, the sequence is TGTGCCAGCAGTTACACACCGGGACAGAGATACGAGCAGTACTTC.